Listed below are T cell receptor beta chains from one sample, sequenced in a study of CD8 T cells in Susac syndrome. In TCRdb, the immunoSEQ multiplex PCR reads were re-called with MiXCR into one record per CDR3 protein. The sample has about 130,000 distinct CDR3 sequences; roughly 94% are singletons. Sample: CD4+ T cells from PBMCs. Receptors were obtained from a human donor with multiple sclerosis. Both conserved end residues are part of each CDR3. D genes are given only for firm matches. Clone size appears in some rows only: once, few, many, or a class for an expanded clone.

v_gene: TRBV10-3; d_gene: .; abundance: .; j_gene: TRBJ2-2; CDR3nt: TGTGCCATCAGTGAGTCTGCCGGGGAGCTGTTTTTT; CDR3aa: CAISESAGELFF
v_gene: TRBV6-5; d_gene: .; abundance: .; j_gene: TRBJ1-2; CDR3nt: TGTGCCAGCAGTCAGACAGCCCCATCTGGCTACACCTTC; CDR3aa: CASSQTAPSGYTF
v_gene: TRBV5-1; d_gene: .; abundance: once; j_gene: TRBJ1-6; CDR3nt: TGCGCCAGCAGCTTGACAGGAAGTAAAGATTTGGCCCTCCACTTT; CDR3aa: CASSLTGSKDLALHF
v_gene: TRBV29-1; d_gene: TRBD1; abundance: .; j_gene: TRBJ1-1; CDR3nt: TGCAGCACCCGGGACAGGACCAACACTGAAGCTTTCTTT; CDR3aa: CSTRDRTNTEAFF
v_gene: TRBV9; d_gene: .; abundance: .; j_gene: TRBJ2-5; CDR3nt: TGTGCCAGCAGCGCAGGACTTCAGGAGACCCAGTACTTC; CDR3aa: CASSAGLQETQYF
v_gene: TRBV3-1; d_gene: TRBD1; abundance: .; j_gene: TRBJ2-4; CDR3nt: TGTGCCAGCAGCCATGGCTTAACAGGGGGCTTATCCAAAAACATTCAGTACTTC; CDR3aa: CASSHGLTGGLSKNIQYF
v_gene: TRBV19; d_gene: TRBD1; abundance: .; j_gene: TRBJ1-2; CDR3nt: TGTGCCTCTATGAGTATCGACAGGGAGCACTATGGCTACACCTTC; CDR3aa: CASMSIDREHYGYTF
v_gene: TRBV4-2; d_gene: .; abundance: .; j_gene: TRBJ1-2; CDR3nt: TGTGCCAGCAGCCAAGAACGGGGGAACTATGGCTACACCTTC; CDR3aa: CASSQERGNYGYTF
v_gene: TRBV6-2/TRBV6-3; d_gene: TRBD1; abundance: .; j_gene: TRBJ1-5; CDR3nt: TGTGCCAGCAGTTGGGCCCGGACAGGGGCAATCGAGCCCCAGCATTTT; CDR3aa: CASSWARTGAIEPQHF
v_gene: TRBV7-2; d_gene: .; abundance: .; j_gene: TRBJ1-4; CDR3nt: TGTGCCAGCAGCTTACATGAGATGGAAAAACTGTTTTTT; CDR3aa: CASSLHEMEKLFF
v_gene: TRBV6-1; d_gene: .; abundance: once; j_gene: TRBJ2-5; CDR3nt: TGTGCCAGCACCCTGGGGACATCTCGGGAGACCCAGTACTTC; CDR3aa: CASTLGTSRETQYF
v_gene: TRBV4-1; d_gene: .; abundance: .; j_gene: TRBJ1-2; CDR3nt: TGCGCCAGCAGCCAAGAAGGGGCAGATAACTATGGCTACACCTTC; CDR3aa: CASSQEGADNYGYTF
v_gene: TRBV11-2; d_gene: .; abundance: .; j_gene: TRBJ2-7; CDR3nt: TGTGCCAGCAGCTTAGACCGACTCGGGTATGAGGAGCAGTACTTC; CDR3aa: CASSLDRLGYEEQYF
v_gene: TRBV3-1; d_gene: TRBD1; abundance: .; j_gene: TRBJ1-2; CDR3nt: TGTGCCAGCAGCCAATCGGGACAGAACTATGGCTACACCTTC; CDR3aa: CASSQSGQNYGYTF
v_gene: TRBV10-3; d_gene: .; abundance: .; j_gene: TRBJ1-1; CDR3nt: TGTGCCATCAGTGAGTTAGGGAACACTGAAGCTTTCTTT; CDR3aa: CAISELGNTEAFF
v_gene: TRBV10-2; d_gene: .; abundance: .; j_gene: TRBJ1-5; CDR3nt: TGCGCCAGCAGTGGAGTGGGTGGGGATAGCAATCAGCCCCAGCATTTT; CDR3aa: CASSGVGGDSNQPQHF
v_gene: TRBV6-1; d_gene: .; abundance: .; j_gene: TRBJ1-1; CDR3nt: TGTGCCAGCAGTGCCAATTTTGCCGGAAACACTGAAGCTTTCTTT; CDR3aa: CASSANFAGNTEAFF
v_gene: TRBV7-2; d_gene: .; abundance: .; j_gene: TRBJ2-3; CDR3nt: TGTGCCAGCAGCTTATACGCAGGGGGCACAGATACGCAGTATTTT; CDR3aa: CASSLYAGGTDTQYF
v_gene: TRBV24-1; d_gene: .; abundance: .; j_gene: TRBJ2-3; CDR3nt: TGTGCCACCAGGGGCGGCCTCACAGATACGCAGTATTTT; CDR3aa: CATRGGLTDTQYF
v_gene: TRBV19; d_gene: TRBD1; abundance: .; j_gene: TRBJ2-1; CDR3nt: TGTGCCAGTACCCCGACAGGGTGGGGCAATGAGCAGTTCTTC; CDR3aa: CASTPTGWGNEQFF
v_gene: TRBV7-3; d_gene: .; abundance: .; j_gene: TRBJ2-1; CDR3nt: TGTGCCAGCGCGCCGAGGACTGCTTTCAATGAGCAGTTCTTC; CDR3aa: CASAPRTAFNEQFF
v_gene: TRBV12-3/TRBV12-4; d_gene: .; abundance: .; j_gene: TRBJ2-1; CDR3nt: TGTGCCAAGGGTGGGCTAAAGTTCTTC; CDR3aa: CAKGGLKFF
v_gene: TRBV9; d_gene: TRBD2; abundance: .; j_gene: TRBJ2-3; CDR3nt: TGTGCCAGCAGCGGGACTAGCGGGGATACAGATACGCAGTATTTT; CDR3aa: CASSGTSGDTDTQYF
v_gene: TRBV30; d_gene: TRBD1; abundance: .; j_gene: TRBJ1-1; CDR3nt: TGTGCCTGGAGTGTACTGGCAGGGGGCCAGAACACTGAAGCTTTCTTT; CDR3aa: CAWSVLAGGQNTEAFF
v_gene: TRBV6-5; d_gene: .; abundance: .; j_gene: TRBJ2-7; CDR3nt: TGTGCCAGCAGTTCCCCCGGGGGCTTTTTCTACGAGCAGTACTTC; CDR3aa: CASSSPGGFFYEQYF
v_gene: TRBV30; d_gene: .; abundance: .; j_gene: TRBJ1-1; CDR3nt: TGTGCCTCCGTGGGGAACATCCGTGCGTTTATGAACACTGAAGCTTTCTTT; CDR3aa: CASVGNIRAFMNTEAFF
v_gene: TRBV15; d_gene: TRBD1; abundance: .; j_gene: TRBJ2-5; CDR3nt: TGTGCCACCAGCAGGCGACAGGGTCTGGGGGAGACCCAGTACTTC; CDR3aa: CATSRRQGLGETQYF
v_gene: TRBV7-3; d_gene: TRBD1; abundance: .; j_gene: TRBJ1-1; CDR3nt: TGTGCCAGCAGTACAGGGGTCCCGAACACTGAAGCTTTCTTT; CDR3aa: CASSTGVPNTEAFF
v_gene: TRBV12-5; d_gene: TRBD1; abundance: .; j_gene: TRBJ2-7; CDR3nt: TGTGCTAGTGGCCTGGACAGGGAGTCCGGCGAGCAGTACTTC; CDR3aa: CASGLDRESGEQYF
v_gene: TRBV12-3/TRBV12-4; d_gene: .; abundance: .; j_gene: TRBJ2-7; CDR3nt: TGTGCCAGCAGTCTGGACTACCTGGTCTCCTACGAGCAGTACTTC; CDR3aa: CASSLDYLVSYEQYF
v_gene: TRBV5-5; d_gene: TRBD2; abundance: .; j_gene: TRBJ2-3; CDR3nt: TGTGCCAGCGGTACTTGGCGGGAGGGGGCAGATACGCAGTATTTT; CDR3aa: CASGTWREGADTQYF
v_gene: TRBV19; d_gene: .; abundance: .; j_gene: TRBJ1-4; CDR3nt: TGTGCCAGTAACCCCAGGCAAGATGAAAAACTGTTTTTT; CDR3aa: CASNPRQDEKLFF
v_gene: TRBV29-1; d_gene: .; abundance: .; j_gene: TRBJ1-5; CDR3nt: TGCAGCGTTGAGACCCTCGTCGATGGGGCCCAGCATTTT; CDR3aa: CSVETLVDGAQHF
v_gene: TRBV5-4; d_gene: TRBD2; abundance: .; j_gene: TRBJ2-7; CDR3nt: TGTGCCAGCAGCCCGGGAGGGCTAGCGGGAGCACGCGAGCAGTACTTC; CDR3aa: CASSPGGLAGAREQYF
v_gene: TRBV5-1; d_gene: TRBD1; abundance: .; j_gene: TRBJ1-1; CDR3nt: TGCGCCAGCAGCTTCCGACAGGGCGGTGGCACTGAAGCTTTCTTT; CDR3aa: CASSFRQGGGTEAFF
v_gene: TRBV12-3/TRBV12-4; d_gene: .; abundance: .; j_gene: TRBJ1-4; CDR3nt: TGTGCCAGCAGTGGGGGTGCGGGGGAAAAACTGTTTTTT; CDR3aa: CASSGGAGEKLFF
v_gene: TRBV12-3/TRBV12-4; d_gene: .; abundance: .; j_gene: TRBJ1-1; CDR3nt: TGTGCCAGCAGTCTCAGTGGCACTGAAGCTTTCTTT; CDR3aa: CASSLSGTEAFF
v_gene: TRBV7-9; d_gene: TRBD1; abundance: .; j_gene: TRBJ1-2; CDR3nt: TGTGCCAGCAGCTCTACCAGACAGGGGGCAGCCCTACTAGATGGCTACACCTTC; CDR3aa: CASSSTRQGAALLDGYTF
v_gene: TRBV12-3/TRBV12-4; d_gene: .; abundance: .; j_gene: TRBJ1-5; CDR3nt: TGTGCCACGCGGGGAGGGACACAGCCCCAGCATTTT; CDR3aa: CATRGGTQPQHF
v_gene: TRBV19; d_gene: TRBD1; abundance: .; j_gene: TRBJ1-1; CDR3nt: TGTGCCACCATGGACAGGGTTTTTGCTGAAGCTTTCTTT; CDR3aa: CATMDRVFAEAFF
v_gene: TRBV7-2; d_gene: .; abundance: .; j_gene: TRBJ2-2; CDR3nt: TGTGCCAGCAGCCTTTCCAGGGTTAACACCGGGGAGCTGTTTTTT; CDR3aa: CASSLSRVNTGELFF
v_gene: TRBV7-2; d_gene: TRBD1; abundance: .; j_gene: TRBJ2-3; CDR3nt: TGTGCCAGCAGCTTTTACGGGACAGTAGATACGCAGTATTTT; CDR3aa: CASSFYGTVDTQYF
v_gene: TRBV18; d_gene: .; abundance: .; j_gene: TRBJ2-6; CDR3nt: TGTGCCAGCTCGCATTCAGGCTCTGGGGCCAACGTCCTGACTTTC; CDR3aa: CASSHSGSGANVLTF
v_gene: TRBV3-1; d_gene: .; abundance: .; j_gene: TRBJ1-2; CDR3nt: TGTGCCAGCAGCCAAGGACAAGATGGCTACACCTTC; CDR3aa: CASSQGQDGYTF
v_gene: TRBV30; d_gene: .; abundance: .; j_gene: TRBJ2-1; CDR3nt: TGTGCCTCGAATGGATTATTGCAGGGCTACAATGAGCAGTTCTTC; CDR3aa: CASNGLLQGYNEQFF
v_gene: TRBV7-2; d_gene: TRBD1; abundance: .; j_gene: TRBJ2-3; CDR3nt: TGTGCCAGCAGCTCCGGGACAGGGTCAGATACGCAGTATTTT; CDR3aa: CASSSGTGSDTQYF
v_gene: TRBV29-1; d_gene: .; abundance: once; j_gene: TRBJ2-7; CDR3nt: TGCAGCGTTTCCCTCGAACATATTCCACGGAGAGAGCAGTACTTC; CDR3aa: CSVSLEHIPRREQYF
v_gene: TRBV7-3; d_gene: .; abundance: .; j_gene: TRBJ1-1; CDR3nt: TGTGCCAGCAGCCTAAGGGGTCCTTTGAACACTGAAGCTTTCTTT; CDR3aa: CASSLRGPLNTEAFF
v_gene: TRBV6-2/TRBV6-3; d_gene: TRBD1; abundance: .; j_gene: TRBJ2-3; CDR3nt: TGTGCCAGCAGGGCGGACAGGGAGGATACGCAGTATTTT; CDR3aa: CASRADREDTQYF